The T cell receptor beta chain under discussion was sequenced for a study of blood T cell repertoires in COVID-19. At the level of the study: From the United States, Italy and Spain came samples of acute and convalescent COVID-19. T cells, B-cell-depleted T cells, or PBMCs provided the cDNA or gDNA that served as material.

Per the study methods: Quantification of nucleated cells was approximated via reference gene primer amplification. Data came from immunoSEQ multiplex PCR; TCRdb stores just in-frame clones and leaves some out. V and J calls and clone size follow that table, whereas D and trimming were derived from the DNA. The repertoire holds over 9,000 clones, with 75% to 85% as singletons. This CDR3 region has 14 residues. The sequenced sample consisted of peripheral blood. V is TRBV21-1 and J is TRBJ2-3; TRBD1, the table's D call, was not compared with the DNA. TRBV21-1 is an annotated pseudogene. The TCR comes from a man aged 65-85 years with active COVID-19. The CDR3 coding sequence is TGTGCCAGCAGCAAAGGGACAGGGCCAGATACGCAGTATTTT. Amino acids: CASSKGTGPDTQYF.